The entry below gives a single TCR beta chain sequence along with its context. Antigen: not known. During colonoscopy, one to two rectal pinch biopsies were collected. Sequencing was at survey level. This table comes from immunoSEQ multiplex PCR, and its TCRdb copy is limited to in-frame clones, with some not included. The data show some 37,000 clones, around 73% seen once. V was cut by 1 base and J by 2 bases, with 30 bases left in between. The CDR3 spans 22 residues. CDR1 SGHVS and CDR2 FNYEAQ come from the germline V gene. This sample is part of a study of pediatric ulcerative colitis. Study-wide points: Acute severe colitis showed lower rectal diversity from clonal expansions. Ulcerative colitis patients shared more blood-rectal clones than controls.

The sequenced sample consisted of gut tissue. The chain links TRBV7-6 to TRBJ2-1; possible D gene TRBD2, 6 bases. The sequence was obtained from a boy aged 5-17 years with moderate ulcerative colitis. The CDR3 DNA sequence: TGTGCCAGCAGCTTAGAGGGCAGGACTACCCTTTTCTACCTCGACCCCTACAATGAGCAGTTCTTC. Translating it yields CASSLEGRTTLFYLDPYNEQFF.